This T cell receptor (beta chain) is drawn from a study of T cells in Graves' hyperthyroidism and ophthalmopathy. Amplified regions were TCR beta CDR3 sequences from RNA transcripts. The TCR CDR3 first-round RT-PCR relied on the HTBI primer set. TCRdb ran MiXCR on the multiplex PCR reads and lists one entry per CDR3 protein. Of roughly 520,000 distinct CDR3 sequences listed, approximately 25% are singletons. Germline CDR1 reads KGHSH; CDR2 reads LQKENI. Deletions cut 4 bases from V and 0 bases from J, with 16 bases between. This CDR3 region has 17 residues. This clonotype was counted a few times. Sequencing was carried out using blood. V and J are TRBV18 and TRBJ1-5, with D possibly being TRBD1 (6 bases). This receptor was taken from a woman under 40 with Graves' ophthalmopathy. The CDR3 loop reads CASSQPPGQDSNQPQHF. CDR3 bases: TGTGCCAGCTCACAACCCCCGGGACAAGATAGCAATCAGCCCCAGCATTTT.